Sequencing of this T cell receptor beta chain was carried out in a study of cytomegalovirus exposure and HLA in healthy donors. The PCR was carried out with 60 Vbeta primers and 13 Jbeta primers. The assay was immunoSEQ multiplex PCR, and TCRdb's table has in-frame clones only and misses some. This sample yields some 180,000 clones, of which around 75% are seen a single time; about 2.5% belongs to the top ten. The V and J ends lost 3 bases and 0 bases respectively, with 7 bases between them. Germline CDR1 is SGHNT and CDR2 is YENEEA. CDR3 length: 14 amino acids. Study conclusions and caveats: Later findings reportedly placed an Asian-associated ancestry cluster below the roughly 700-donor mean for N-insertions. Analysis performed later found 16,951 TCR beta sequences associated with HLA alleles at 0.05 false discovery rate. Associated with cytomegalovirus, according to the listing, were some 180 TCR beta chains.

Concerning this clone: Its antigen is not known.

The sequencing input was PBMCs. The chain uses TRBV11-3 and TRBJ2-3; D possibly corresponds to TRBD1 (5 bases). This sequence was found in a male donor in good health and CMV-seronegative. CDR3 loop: CASSFDSSTDTQYF. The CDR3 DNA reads TGTGCCAGCAGCTTCGACAGTAGCACAGATACGCAGTATTTT.